This T cell receptor (beta chain) was identified in a study of T cells in localized non-small cell lung cancer. Study-level findings and limits: Uninvolved adjacent lung showed higher T cell clonality than tumor. Those with higher blood T cell density had longer overall survival. Because sequencing included only one region (of the tumor), heterogeneity remains possible. Turning up in adjacent lung were a median around 60 of the top 100 tumor clones.

In the case of this clone: The target antigen is unknown.

Produced via immunoSEQ multiplex PCR; TCRdb's table is partial and in-frame only. The table lists under 9,500 clones, approximately 90% of them singletons. The CDR3 sequence is 15 residues long. Germline assignment: CDR1 WSHSY and CDR2 SAAADI. V lost 4 bases and J lost 2; bases outside the gene matches: 5. V is TRBV10-2 and J is TRBJ2-5; 9 nucleotides match TRBD2. Sequences were derived from peripheral blood, sampled before any cancer treatment. The sequence was obtained from a woman aged 40-75 years with stage I squamous cell lung carcinoma. CDR3 amino acids: CASSVFSGRQETQYF. CDR3 in DNA: TGCGCCAGCAGTGTTTTTAGCGGGAGACAAGAGACCCAGTACTTC.